The 19 T cell receptor beta chains below all came from one sample that was sequenced in a study of shared clonotypes between healthy human individuals. Sequencing used immunoSEQ multiplex PCR; TCRdb keeps in-frame clones, though not all of them. Seen here are 450,000 to 600,000 clones, more than 65% observed once, and the top ten hold under 15%. Sequencing was performed on PBMCs. The receptors were gathered from a woman aged 40 to 49 in good health. Some clones in this sample may be carry-over from other donors' samples.

The V and J genes are TRBV13 and TRBJ2-7; D perhaps matches TRBD1 (5 bases). The CDR3 has 17 residues. Germline CDR1 is PRHDT and CDR2 is FYEKMQ (reference sequence). The V end lost 5 bases, the J end lost 2 bases, and 22 bases lay between the germline ends. The CDR3 nucleotides are TGTGCCAGCAGCCCTCGAACCGATTGGACACTCACCTACGAGCAGTACTTC. This translates into CASSPRTDWTLTYEQYF.

CDR3 sequence reads: CASSVMTAPGNYGYTF. CDR3 bases: TGTGCCAGCAGTGTCATGACAGCCCCAGGGAACTATGGCTACACCTTC. This chain joins TRBV28 and TRBJ1-2; possible D gene TRBD1, 5 bases. Trimming cost V 5 bases and J 2 bases, with 18 bases left between them. The CDR3 contains 16 residues. CDR1 is MDHEN and CDR2 is SYDVKM in the germline V gene.

The chain uses TRBV5-1 and TRBJ2-2; no reliable D call. V lost 7 bases, J lost 2 bases, and 12 bases lay in between. This CDR3 has 14 amino acids. Germline lookup yields CDR1 SGHRS and CDR2 YFSETQ. The DNA of the CDR3 is TGCGCCAGCGCCCGAGTAGATAACACCGGGGAGCTGTTTTTT. This translates into CASARVDNTGELFF. Full variable domain (missing parts from reference TRBV5-1 and TRBJ2-2): KAGVTQTPRYLIKTRGQQVTLSCSPISGHRSVSWYQQTPGQGLQFLFEYFSETQRNKGNFPGRFSGRQFSNSRSEMNVSTLELGDSALYLCASARVDNTGELFFGEGSRLTVL.

The CDR3 region has the DNA TGCGCCAGCAGCCAAGATCGACTAAAAAGGGCTAATGAGCAGTTCTTC. Translation: CASSQDRLKRANEQFF. The genes are TRBV4-1 and TRBJ2-1; a weak D match, TRBD2 (5 bases). The CDR3 has 16 residues. V dropped 0 bases and J dropped 7 bases, with 16 bases sitting between them. Per the germline V gene, CDR1 is MGHRA and CDR2 is YSYEKL.

The V and J genes are TRBV9 and TRBJ2-2, with a possible D match to TRBD2 (7 bases). The V gene's germline CDR1 is SGDLS and CDR2 YYNGEE. The V gene lost 0 bases and the J gene lost 8 bases, with 20 bases spanning the gap. This CDR3 has 17 residues. Here the CDR3 reads CASSVGLPSGTRGELFF. The CDR3 DNA is TGTGCCAGCAGCGTAGGGCTGCCCAGCGGGACACGGGGGGAGCTGTTTTTT.

The genes are TRBV4-2 and TRBJ2-1; D could derive from TRBD1 or TRBD2 (7 bases each). V gave up 4 bases and J gave up 8 bases, with 21 bases separating them. This CDR3 is built from 16 residues. The germline CDR1 and CDR2 sequences are LGHNA and YNFKEQ. CDR3 loop: CASSPSSQGTMDEQFF. In nucleotides, the CDR3 is TGTGCCAGCAGCCCTAGCTCACAGGGGACTATGGATGAGCAGTTCTTC.

The V gene is TRBV30, the J gene TRBJ2-3; TRBD1 is a possible D gene (6 bases). The CDR3 loop spans 16 amino acids. CDR1 and CDR2 (germline): GTSNPN, SVGIG (reference sequence). Trimming cost V 0 bases and J 0 bases, with 13 bases left between them. The CDR3: CAWSVGTQGSTDTQYF. Written as DNA, the CDR3 is TGTGCCTGGAGTGTAGGAACACAGGGCAGCACAGATACGCAGTATTTT.

The chain carries TRBV18 and TRBJ2-7; TRBD2 agrees at 7 bases. V lost 2 bases and J lost 3; bases outside the gene matches: 10. Germline V gives CDR1 KGHSH, CDR2 LQKENI. CDR3 size: 16 residues. In DNA, the CDR3 is TGTGCCAGCTCACCAACCCCAACTAGCGAGGTCTACGAGCAGTACTTC. It codes for CASSPTPTSEVYEQYF.

Worth noting for this clone: This sample includes further DNA sequences coding for the same CDR3. The chain couples TRBV28 to TRBJ2-3, with a tentative D call TRBD1 (7 bases). The CDR3 spans 15 residues. Deletions cut 6 bases from V and 3 bases from J, with 16 bases between. Per the germline V gene, CDR1 is MDHEN and CDR2 is SYDVKM. The CDR3: CASSLVQGGTDTQYF. DNA of the CDR3: TGTGCCAGCAGCCTCGTTCAGGGGGGTACAGATACGCAGTATTTT.

The chain uses TRBV29-1 and TRBJ1-3; D is unclear. Trimming removed 3 bases from V and 2 bases from J, with 11 bases in between. The CDR3 is 14 residues long. Germline V lookup: CDR1 SQVTM, CDR2 ANQGSEA. The DNA for the CDR3 is TGCAGCGTTGACAGCGGAGAAACTGGAAACACCATATATTTT. It codes for CSVDSGETGNTIYF.

Concerning this clone itself: In the same sample, other DNA sequences code for this CDR3. This rearrangement joins TRBV11-2 to TRBJ2-5; tentative D call: TRBD1 (6 bases). CDR1 is SGHAT and CDR2 is FQNNGV in the germline V gene. The V and J ends lost 5 bases and 0 bases respectively, with 7 bases between them. The CDR3 extends over 13 amino acids. The CDR3 nucleotides read TGTGCCAGCAGCCGGGACAACCAAGAGACCCAGTACTTC. As protein: CASSRDNQETQYF.

CDR3 nucleotides: TGTGCCAGTAGTAAGGGGACGGGCTATAGCAATCAGCCCCAGCATTTT. Translated, it gives CASSKGTGYSNQPQHF. The rearrangement uses TRBV19 and TRBJ1-5; tentatively, D is TRBD1 (5 bases). Germline V gene lookup returns CDR1 LNHDA and CDR2 SQIVND (reference sequence). The V gene lost 4 bases and the J gene lost 0 bases, with 13 bases spanning the gap. The CDR3 spans 16 residues.

This clone was counted once. This chain joins TRBV9 and TRBJ2-5; D call uncertain. V shed 0 bases and J shed 2 bases, with 5 bases lying between them. The germline gives CDR1 SGDLS, CDR2 YYNGEE. The CDR3 totals 13 residues. The CDR3 here is CASSVDLQETQYF. The CDR3 coding sequence is TGTGCCAGCAGCGTAGACCTTCAAGAGACCCAGTACTTC.

The sample holds many counts of this clone. The chain recombines TRBV9 with TRBJ2-1; D is possibly TRBD2 (6 bases). CDR1 is SGDLS and CDR2 is YYNGEE in the germline V gene. The CDR3 totals 16 residues. V was pared by 4 bases and J by 1 base, with 15 bases between. CDR3 nucleotide sequence: TGTGCCAGCAGCCCCCGGGGGAGCGAATCCTACAATGAGCAGTTCTTC. As protein: CASSPRGSESYNEQFF. Full variable domain (missing parts from reference TRBV9 and TRBJ2-1): DSGVTQTPKHLITATGQRVTLRCSPRSGDLSVYWYQQSLDQGLQFLIQYYNGEERAKGNILERFSAQQFPDLHSELNLSSLELGDSALYFCASSPRGSESYNEQFFGPGTRLTVL.

This rearrangement joins TRBV15 to TRBJ2-5, with D perhaps TRBD2 (6 bases). V gave up 2 bases and J gave up 7 bases, with 14 bases separating them. This CDR3 contains 14 residues. Germline V gene data show CDR1 as LNHNV and CDR2 as YYDKDF (reference sequence). CDR3 DNA: TGTGCCACCAGCAGAACTTTAGCGGAGCTGACCCAGTACTTC. Amino acid sequence: CATSRTLAELTQYF. The full variable domain, in which reference TRBV15 and TRBJ2-5 provide the parts outside the CDR3, is DAMVIQNPRYQVTQFGKPVTLSCSQTLNHNVMYWYQQKSSQAPKLLFHYYDKDFNNEADTPDNFQSRRPNTSFCFLDIRSPGLGDTAMYLCATSRTLAELTQYFGPGTRLLVL.

This clone was observed once. V usage is TRBV28 and J usage is TRBJ2-7; no clear D gene. Germline CDR1 reads MDHEN; CDR2 reads SYDVKM. V was clipped by 5 bases and J by 4 bases, with 6 bases between them. The length of the CDR3 is 11 residues. The CDR3 sequence is CASSNRYEQYF. CDR3 bases: TGTGCCAGCAGTAACCGTTACGAGCAGTACTTC. Full variable domain (rest looked up from reference TRBV28 and TRBJ2-7): DVKVTQSSRYLVKRTGEKVFLECVQDMDHENMFWYRQDPGLGLRLIYFSYDVKMKEKGDIPEGYSVSREKKERFSLILESASTNQTSMYLCASSNRYEQYFGPGTRLTVT.

The chain combines TRBV28 with TRBJ2-1, with TRBD2 identical over 10 bases. Germline V gives CDR1 MDHEN, CDR2 SYDVKM. This CDR3 has 15 amino acids. V shed 2 bases, J shed 9 bases, and the junction held 7 bases outside the gene matches. The CDR3 region is CASSLNPSGRSEQFF. In nucleotides, the CDR3 is TGTGCCAGCAGTTTAAACCCTAGCGGGAGATCTGAGCAGTTCTTC. Complete variable domain (other parts from reference TRBV28 and TRBJ2-1): DVKVTQSSRYLVKRTGEKVFLECVQDMDHENMFWYRQDPGLGLRLIYFSYDVKMKEKGDIPEGYSVSREKKERFSLILESASTNQTSMYLCASSLNPSGRSEQFFGPGTRLTVL.

The genes are TRBV6-4 and TRBJ2-1; D is unresolved. The CDR3 has 15 residues. The V end was cut by 0 bases, the J end by 1 base, with 7 bases between. Germline loops: CDR1 MRHNA, CDR2 SNTAGT. The CDR3 sequence is CASSDSFPSYNEQFF. CDR3 DNA sequence: TGTGCCAGCAGTGACTCATTTCCGTCCTACAATGAGCAGTTCTTC.

The V gene is TRBV5-5, the J gene TRBJ1-2; D unresolved. This CDR3 is 11 amino acids long. Trimming took off 2 bases at V and 10 bases at J, with 9 bases between the two ends. CDR1 is SGHKS and CDR2 is YYEKEE in the germline V gene (reference sequence). CDR3 sequence reads: CASSLTYDYTF. CDR3 nucleotides: TGTGCCAGCAGCTTAACGTACGACTACACCTTC.